Listed below are T cell receptor beta chains from one sample, sequenced in a study of shared clonotypes between healthy human individuals. Assay used: immunoSEQ multiplex PCR; TCRdb lists only in-frame clones, some missing. The sample has over a million clones, around 75% seen once; the top ten hold roughly 1.5%. The sample was memory CD4+ T cells sorted from blood. Receptor source: a man younger than 35 in good health. The CDR3 runs from the conserved cysteine through the conserved F or W. A row's size may be missing; if present it is once, few, many or a size class.

CDR3 length,V gene,clone size,CDR3 protein
14,TRBV6-1,few,CASWYRPNTGELFF
13,TRBV2,NA,CASTRELTDTQYF
14,TRBV5-1,NA,CASSPRQGRDTQYF
16,TRBV11-2,NA,CASSRGQGQSANVLTF
16,TRBV2,NA,CASSQVTSGGADTQYF
14,TRBV28,NA,CASTQPRENYGYTF
16,TRBV19,few,CASSKGRGSENSPLHF
16,TRBV5-8,NA,CASSRPPGLATYEQYF
13,TRBV28,NA,CASTGRINSPLHF
15,TRBV5-8,NA,CASSLAAGFAYEQYF
18,TRBV6-4,NA,CASSAPKLIAGSTDTQYF
21,TRBV5-1,NA,CASSYNVIMTGTGGTRDEAFF
16,TRBV5-1,NA,CASSLNGNSYNSPLHF
13,TRBV6-1,NA,CASTETGFTEAFF
15,TRBV6-6,NA,CASRGGQGRDYGYTF
14,TRBV2,NA,CASGKAGGAGELFF
18,TRBV15,NA,CATSRDRAGAPSYNEQFF
14,TRBV18,NA,CASSLLAGEDIQYF
17,TRBV2,NA,CASKGGGSLIKTYEQYF
13,TRBV10-1,few,CASVRDPGGKQFF
14,TRBV6-6,NA,CASSPGQLNYGYTF
14,TRBV7-8,once,CASSFPGTPVEQYF
15,TRBV28,NA,CASSPSDSMIWLGTF
14,TRBV5-1,NA,CASSPQGLRTEAFF
14,TRBV4-3,NA,CASSQDRGLGKLFF
17,TRBV11-2,once,CASRKGGGSSTNEKLFF
14,TRBV28,once,CASSSRIPNSPLHF
14,TRBV18,NA,CASRTAGYHGELFF
14,TRBV10-2,NA,CASRRTANNSPLHF
13,TRBV28,NA,CASSLLGGYGYTF
14,TRBV19,NA,CASSMPRRAEKLFF
15,TRBV7-9,NA,CAGFSSGGADTEAFF
16,TRBV7-2,NA,CASSLMIAVSTDTQYF
15,TRBV9,NA,CASSAGQGQYNEQFF
15,TRBV6-5,few,CASSKGTGGEREQYF
14,TRBV11-3,NA,CASSLNQNTGELFF
15,TRBV2,many,CASRNGAGPESPLHF
17,TRBV30,NA,CAWKPPWVTQGYNEQFF
15,TRBV6-6,once,CASSYSQVITDTQYF
15,TRBV27,NA,CASSPTGYGNQPQHF
15,TRBV27,NA,CASSLFSTGDYGYTF
15,TRBV5-1,few,CASSLGGAAGNTIYF
14,TRBV7-2,NA,CASSRLQGRDGYTF
13,TRBV30,NA,CAWSVNVNEKLFF
12,TRBV29-1,NA,CSVEVMNTEAFF
15,TRBV5-1,NA,CASSFGGSDYNEQFF
16,TRBV25-1,NA,CASSTNPGTGGHEQYF
13,TRBV5-1,NA,CASSLGDSHEQYF
15,TRBV14,NA,CASSQGTGVRSPLHF
16,TRBV15,NA,CATSRQGTLMNTEAFF
12,TRBV2,NA,CASSTQSYEQYF
14,TRBV5-6,NA,CASSSDGLRLEAFF
18,TRBV5-4,NA,CASSRAGTGNSNTGELFF